This TCR beta chain is from a study of early T cells in non-severe SARS-CoV-2 infection. Study summary: Sequenced bulk RNA came from whole blood that was unsorted, and chains were unpaired.

TCRdb reprocessed the 5' RACE reads with MiXCR, giving one entry per CDR3 protein. The sample lists around 110,000 distinct CDR3 sequences; around 10% were seen once. The CDR3 has 15 amino acids. V trimming: 5 bases; J trimming: 9 bases; junction bases outside the gene matches: 13. Germline CDR1 and CDR2: MDHEN and SYDVKM. The receptor was derived from an adult who was a healthcare worker with PCR-confirmed SARS-CoV-2 infection or an uninfected control (not recorded which). V and J are TRBV28 and TRBJ2-1; TRBD1 agrees at 7 bases. The specimen was whole blood. CDR3 sequence: CASSPPTGRTGEQFF. The CDR3 DNA reads TGTGCCAGCAGTCCCCCGACAGGGAGAACGGGTGAGCAGTTCTTC.